The clone carrying this T cell receptor beta chain came up many times. Antigen specificity is unknown. The CDR3 consists of 15 residues. Germline V gene sequence: CDR1 LGHNA, CDR2 YSLEER. V gave up 3 bases and J gave up 3 bases; unmatched junction bases: 5. The data originate from a study of neurological immune-mediated disorders. The time point is: longitudinal time-point 1 (baseline). The unsorted libraries were generated from a total of 2 million PBMCs, which had been stored in RNAlater at -80 C. The cDNA was synthesized by 5'RACE incorporating 10-nucleotide random UMIs. MiXCR, run by TCRdb on the 5' RACE reads, gives a single entry per CDR3 protein. Seen here are 50,000 to 70,000 distinct CDR3 sequences, over 8.5% observed once, and the top ten hold about 6.6%. Points from the study as a whole: HTLV-1-associated myelopathy had the most TCR clonal expansion, while multiple sclerosis had the least, a level that fell below healthy controls. Sharing of CDR3 amino acid sequences among expanded clones across subjects was absent, suggesting private repertoires in all groups.

Sequenced material: PBMCs. V and J are TRBV4-3 and TRBJ2-7; 10 bases agree with TRBD1. The sequence derives from a male donor with HTLV-1-associated myelopathy (HAM/TSP). The CDR3 region is CASSHTGTGVYEQYF. In DNA, the CDR3 is TGCGCCAGCAGCCATACCGGGACAGGGGTCTACGAGCAGTACTTC.